This TCR beta chain was documented in a study of blood T cell repertoires in COVID-19 (dated by TCRdb to 2018 to 2020). With regard to the full study: Samples covering the acute and convalescent phases of COVID-19 were provided by collaborators in the United States, Italy and Spain. The prospective study material was composed of cDNA or gDNA derived from T cells, B-cell-depleted T cells, or PBMCs. Subjects who had been exposed to COVID-19, were actively infected with it, or had recovered from it provided the deeply sampled blood TCRbeta repertoires that made up the dataset. The repertoires were made available in a free public database intended to serve as a resource for research on the immune response to SARS-CoV-2. The samples were drawn from two sources: the first 160 participants of the ongoing ImmuneRACE study, and approximately 1,300 subjects contributed by 6 global collaborators. Nearly every sample came with metadata listing a de-identified subject ID, COVID-19 status, age in years and sex. HLA class I and class II types, where available, came from metadata supplied by the sample provider rather than from assay-based typing. Findings and caveats that apply to the study as a whole: The amount of clinical and demographic metadata varied by source and participant and was provided uncurated.

The germline V and J ends show losses of 1 base and 2 bases respectively, and no gene match explains 10 bases of the junction. The CDR3 sequence holds 17 residues, the cysteine and phenylalanine included. Only the CDR3 region is kept as DNA, spanning 51 bases read in frame from base 1. CDR1 and CDR2, per the germline V gene, are SGHVS and FQNEAQ. TCRbeta CDR3 regions were amplified from genomic DNA using the immunoSEQ Assay, a bias-controlled multiplex PCR. The paper's processing steps were these. Nucleated cell counts per sample were estimated from amplification of reference gene primers within the assay. Sequence reads were collapsed and filtered to measure the absolute abundance of every unique TCRbeta CDR3 rearrangement. For each sample, productive Simpson clonality was calculated as the square root of Simpson's diversity index over productive rearrangements. Imported from immuneACCESS, the table was reduced by TCRdb to in-frame sequences with V and J called. These copies leave out some clones; in studies compared against another copy, an unresolved V gene accounts for under half, and the cause of the remainder is not known. The V and J calls and clone size were taken over from that table, and D and trimming were inferred from the DNA. The table for this sample lists 70,000 or so clones; 90% of them were counted only once. Together, the top ten hold approximately 1.5% of the sample.

Details on this clone: The clone's antigen remains unknown. No per-base quality is available; no much larger clone lies one base away.

Whole blood was collected in K2EDTA tubes by collaborating institutions according to the institutions' own protocols. For TCRbeta analysis, collaborator samples were shipped as frozen whole blood, as isolated PBMCs, or as DNA extracted from either sample type. The V gene is TRBV7-8 and the J gene is TRBJ2-7; 8 central nucleotides agree with TRBD1. The sequenced sample consisted of peripheral blood. This sequence originates from a man aged 45-60 years with acute or convalescent COVID-19. In nucleotides, the sequence is TGTGCCAGCAGCTTAGTCTCGTATCAGGGGGCCGCCTACGAGCAGTACTTC. It encodes CASSLVSYQGAAYEQYF.